These 22 T cell receptor beta chains were sequenced from one sample in a study of T cell changes during pregnancy in multiple sclerosis. Data came from immunoSEQ multiplex PCR; TCRdb stores just in-frame clones and leaves some out. Among roughly 100,000 clones listed, almost 95% were seen once. The input for sequencing was peripheral blood, taken after pregnancy. These TCRs come from a female donor with multiple sclerosis, enrolled in a pregnancy study.

The CDR3 DNA is TGTGCCAGCAGCTTGAGGGACAGGGTTTTGAGCAATCAGCCCCAGCATTTT. It encodes CASSLRDRVLSNQPQHF. The chain is built from TRBV5-8 and TRBJ1-5, with 9 nucleotides matching TRBD1. Germline V CDR1 and CDR2: SGHTS, YDEGEE. This CDR3 is built from 17 residues. The V and J ends lost 1 base and 1 base, in that order; junction bases with no gene match: 6.

This chain connects TRBV19 to TRBJ2-5, with 8 bases identical to TRBD2. The J segment lost 0 bases and the V segment lost 7 bases, leaving 7 bases of the junction unmatched. The CDR3 consists of 15 residues. Germline V lookup: CDR1 LNHDA, CDR2 SQIVND (reference sequence). The CDR3, as DNA: TGTGCCAGTACCCGTTGGGGACTAGACCAAGAGACCCAGTACTTC. Amino acids: CASTRWGLDQETQYF.

The chain links TRBV7-8 to TRBJ2-3; 7 bases match TRBD2. Per germline, CDR1 SGHVS and CDR2 FQNEAQ. The CDR3 sequence is 16 residues long. V shed 1 base, J shed 2 bases, and the junction held 6 bases outside the gene matches. Written as DNA, the CDR3 is TGTGCCAGCAGCTTAGAGACTAGCTCTCTCACAGATACGCAGTATTTT. It yields the protein CASSLETSSLTDTQYF.

V usage is TRBV5-4 and J usage is TRBJ2-7; D might be TRBD2 (6 bases). CDR3 size: 16 residues. The germline V gene encodes CDR1 SGHNT and CDR2 YYREEE (reference sequence). Deletions cut 2 bases from V and 4 bases from J, with 19 bases between. In nucleotides, the CDR3 is TGTGCCAGCAGCTTACTACGGACTAATCCGCCGTACGAGCAGTACTTC. This gives the protein CASSLLRTNPPYEQYF.

This rearrangement joins TRBV5-4 to TRBJ1-6, with D perhaps matching TRBD1 (6 bases). CDR3 length equals 15 residues. CDR1 SGHNT and CDR2 YYREEE come from the germline V gene (reference sequence). V was clipped by 4 bases and J by 6 bases, with 14 bases between them. This CDR3 reads CASSPDSSRNSPLHF. CDR3 DNA: TGTGCCAGCAGCCCGGACAGTTCTCGTAATTCACCCCTCCACTTT.

This clone was observed once. The chain is built from TRBV4-3 and TRBJ2-3, with 7 bases fitting TRBD2. The CDR3 is made up of 16 amino acids. The germline gives CDR1 LGHNA, CDR2 YSLEER. Germline trimming cut 0 bases from V and 1 base from J; bases unmatched to any gene: 4. The CDR3 DNA follows: TGCGCCAGCAGCCAAGAATTCGCGGGGGGCACAGATACGCAGTATTTT. Translated: CASSQEFAGGTDTQYF.

This sequence joins TRBV7-6 and TRBJ2-3; 7 bases are shared with TRBD2. The CDR3 consists of 17 residues. Germline V lookup: CDR1 SGHVS, CDR2 FNYEAQ. With 0 bases clipped from V and 3 bases from J, the junction kept 9 bases outside the gene matches. This CDR3 is CASSLATRRGDTDTQYF. The CDR3 coding sequence is TGTGCCAGCAGCTTAGCGACTCGACGGGGGGATACAGATACGCAGTATTTT.

The chain joins TRBV30 to TRBJ2-2, with a tentative D call TRBD2 (5 bases). V was pared by 3 bases and J by 0 bases, with 8 bases between. Germline V CDR1 and CDR2: GTSNPN, SVGIG (reference sequence). The CDR3 loop spans 14 amino acids. The CDR3 DNA is TGTGCCTGGAGCGGAGGTACGAACACCGGGGAGCTGTTTTTT. Encoded protein: CAWSGGTNTGELFF. Variable domain in full (rest from reference TRBV30 and TRBJ2-2): SQTIHQWPATLVQPVGSPLSLECTVEGTSNPNLYWYRQAAGRGLQLLFYSVGIGQISSEVPQNLSASRPQDRQFILSSKKLLLSDSGFYLCAWSGGTNTGELFFGEGSRLTVL.

V gene TRBV5-4 combines with J gene TRBJ2-7, with 11 bases identical to TRBD2. Losses at the gene ends were 3 bases for V and 5 bases for J; bases not matched to a gene: 7. The CDR3 is 15 amino acids. The V gene's germline CDR1 is SGHNT and CDR2 YYREEE (reference sequence). CDR3 sequence reads: CASSSTSGSHHEQYF. CDR3 bases: TGTGCCAGCAGCTCCACTAGCGGGAGCCACCACGAGCAGTACTTC. The entire variable domain, with the rest obtained from reference TRBV5-4 and TRBJ2-7, is as follows: ETGVTQSPTHLIKTRGQQVTLRCSSQSGHNTVSWYQQALGQGPQFIFQYYREEENGRGNFPPRFSGLQFPNYSSELNVNALELDDSALYLCASSSTSGSHHEQYFGPGTRLTVT.

This chain links TRBV27 with TRBJ2-1; TRBD1 matches 9 bases. CDR1 is MNHEY, CDR2 SMNVEV, per germline (reference sequence). The CDR3 sequence is 15 residues long. V lost 2 bases to trimming and J lost 8 bases; unmatched junction nucleotides: 7. The CDR3: CASSLRQGGFHEQFF. CDR3 in DNA: TGTGCCAGCAGTTTACGACAGGGGGGGTTTCATGAGCAGTTCTTC.

This chain joins TRBV7-3 and TRBJ2-3, with 15 bases matching TRBD2. The V gene end was trimmed by 8 bases and the J gene end by 3 bases; junction bases not matched to a gene: 12. Germline V gene data show CDR1 as SGHTA and CDR2 as FQGTGA. The CDR3 length is 18 residues. DNA for the CDR3: TGTGCCAGCCGCGAAGGACTAGCGGGGGGGCTGGTAACAGATACGCAGTATTTT. It translates to CASREGLAGGLVTDTQYF. Looking up the rest from reference TRBV7-3 and TRBJ2-3 gives the full variable domain: GAGVSQTPSNKVTEKGKYVELRCDPISGHTALYWYRQSLGQGPEFLIYFQGTGAADDSGLPNDRFFAVRPEGSVSTLKIQRTERGDSAVYLCASREGLAGGLVTDTQYFGPGTRLTVL.

The chain employs TRBV18 and TRBJ2-3; TRBD2 matches 7 bases. V shed 7 bases, J shed 5 bases, and the junction held 9 bases outside the gene matches. The CDR3 length is 14 residues. From germline, CDR1 is KGHSH and CDR2 LQKENI. CDR3 bases: TGTGCCAGCTACTGGCGGGAGTCGGTAGATACGCAGTATTTT. It codes for CASYWRESVDTQYF.

The V and J genes are TRBV20-1 and TRBJ2-7; D gene unclear. Germline CDR1 DFQATT, CDR2 SNEGSKA (reference sequence). The CDR3 consists of 11 residues. The V and J ends lost 5 bases and 6 bases respectively, with 11 bases between them. The CDR3 nucleotides are TGCAGTGCTTACCACCTAGGCGAGCAGTACTTC. Translating gives CSAYHLGEQYF.

CDR3 region: CASGLAGGPSSYNEQFF. CDR3 DNA sequence: TGTGCCAGTGGACTAGCGGGGGGACCGAGCTCCTACAATGAGCAGTTCTTC. The rearrangement joins TRBV27 to TRBJ2-1, with 14 bases fitting TRBD2. Germline lookup yields CDR1 MNHEY and CDR2 SMNVEV (reference sequence). V trimming: 9 bases; J trimming: 0 bases; junction bases outside the gene matches: 7. The CDR3 has 17 residues.

The V and J genes are TRBV5-1 and TRBJ2-5, with 7 bases aligning to TRBD1. The CDR3 consists of 14 residues. Per germline, CDR1 SGHRS and CDR2 YFSETQ. V dropped 4 bases and J dropped 5; count of bases not matched to a gene: 8. The CDR3 DNA reads as TGCGCCAGCAGCGTGGGACAGCAAGGGGAGACCCAGTACTTC. Translating it yields CASSVGQQGETQYF. Together with reference TRBV5-1 and TRBJ2-5, the CDR3 gives the full variable domain: KAGVTQTPRYLIKTRGQQVTLSCSPISGHRSVSWYQQTPGQGLQFLFEYFSETQRNKGNFPGRFSGRQFSNSRSEMNVSTLELGDSALYLCASSVGQQGETQYFGPGTRLLVL.

CDR3 coding DNA: TGTGCCAGCAGCCAAACAGGGGGATATGGCTACACCTTC. This encodes CASSQTGGYGYTF. The chain couples TRBV9 to TRBJ1-2, with 8 nucleotides matching TRBD1. V gave up 4 bases and J gave up 5 bases; unmatched junction bases: 4. The CDR3 length is 13 residues. Germline V gene data show CDR1 as SGDLS and CDR2 as YYNGEE.

In this sample, this clone turned up once. Here the CDR3 DNA reads TGTGCCAGCAGCCGTTCAGATACGCAGTATTTT. It translates to CASSRSDTQYF. This chain links TRBV28 with TRBJ2-3; no firm D call. The germline V gene has CDR1 MDHEN and CDR2 SYDVKM. V gave up 6 bases and J gave up 4 bases, with 5 bases separating them. This CDR3 has 11 residues.

The J gene is TRBJ1-2, the V gene TRBV6-6, with TRBD1 as a possible D gene (5 bases). Trimming took 2 bases from V and 3 from J, leaving 10 bases between them. This CDR3 spans 14 amino acids. Germline V CDR1 and CDR2: MNHNY, SVGAGI (reference sequence). In DNA form, the CDR3 reads TGTGCCAGCAGTTACGGGGGGGTAGACTATGGCTACACCTTC. Translating it yields CASSYGGVDYGYTF.

The genes are TRBV5-1 and TRBJ1-1; TRBD1 might be the D (5 bases). V lost 4 bases and J 5 bases, leaving 15 bases between the germline ends. This CDR3 has 14 residues. The germline gives CDR1 SGHRS, CDR2 YFSETQ. CDR3 protein: CASSQEQGRTEAFF. CDR3 DNA sequence: TGCGCCAGCAGCCAGGAGCAGGGCAGGACTGAAGCTTTCTTT. Variable domain in full (rest from reference TRBV5-1 and TRBJ1-1): KAGVTQTPRYLIKTRGQQVTLSCSPISGHRSVSWYQQTPGQGLQFLFEYFSETQRNKGNFPGRFSGRQFSNSRSEMNVSTLELGDSALYLCASSQEQGRTEAFFGQGTRLTVV.

This clone showed up just once. The rearrangement links TRBV18 to TRBJ2-5, with 7 nucleotides matching TRBD1. Trimming removed 4 bases from V and 2 bases from J; junction bases left unmatched: 10. The length of the CDR3 is 16 residues. Germline V gene sequence: CDR1 KGHSH, CDR2 LQKENI. CDR3 nucleotide sequence: TGTGCCAGCTCACACCGAGACAGGGTAATTCAAGAGACCCAGTACTTC. Translating gives CASSHRDRVIQETQYF.

The J gene is TRBJ2-2, the V gene TRBV7-8; 9 nucleotides align to TRBD2. CDR1 and CDR2 from the germline V gene are SGHVS and FQNEAQ. This CDR3 spans 20 amino acids. The V gene end was trimmed by 4 bases and the J gene end by 6 bases; junction bases not matched to a gene: 21. The CDR3 DNA reads as TGTGCCAGCAGCTCACCGGACCTTAGCGGGAGAATCCTTGTCGCCGGGGAGCTGTTTTTT. Protein: CASSSPDLSGRILVAGELFF.

This clone was observed once. This chain links TRBV2 with TRBJ1-3; the match to TRBD1 covers 8 bases. Per germline, CDR1 SNHLY and CDR2 FYNNEI. V lost 6 bases and J lost 3; bases outside the gene matches: 4. The CDR3 spans 14 residues. CDR3 protein: CASRLGQGGNTIYF. As DNA, the CDR3 is TGTGCCAGCAGATTAGGACAGGGTGGAAACACCATATATTTT.